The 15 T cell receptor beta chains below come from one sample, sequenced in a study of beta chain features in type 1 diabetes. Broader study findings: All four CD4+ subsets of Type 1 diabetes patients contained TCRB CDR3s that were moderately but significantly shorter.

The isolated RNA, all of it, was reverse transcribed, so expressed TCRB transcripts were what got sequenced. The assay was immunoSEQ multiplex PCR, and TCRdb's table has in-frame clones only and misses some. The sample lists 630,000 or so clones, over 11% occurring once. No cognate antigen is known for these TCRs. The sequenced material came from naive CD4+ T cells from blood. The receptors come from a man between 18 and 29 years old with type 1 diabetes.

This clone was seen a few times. CDR3 bases: TGTGCCAGCAGCCCCGGGACTAGCGGGAGGGGCAATGAGCAGTTCTTC. Its translation: CASSPGTSGRGNEQFF. V is TRBV9 and J is TRBJ2-1, with 16 positions matching TRBD2. Trimming removed 4 bases from V and 6 bases from J; junction bases left unmatched: 4. Germline V CDR1 and CDR2: SGDLS, YYNGEE. This CDR3 comprises 16 residues.

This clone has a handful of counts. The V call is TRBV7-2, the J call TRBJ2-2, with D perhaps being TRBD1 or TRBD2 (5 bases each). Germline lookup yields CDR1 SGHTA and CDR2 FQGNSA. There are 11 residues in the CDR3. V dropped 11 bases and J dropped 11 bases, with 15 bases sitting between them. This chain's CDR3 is CAGKQEAELFF. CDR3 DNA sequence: TGTGCCGGCAAACAGGAGGCCGAGCTGTTTTTT.

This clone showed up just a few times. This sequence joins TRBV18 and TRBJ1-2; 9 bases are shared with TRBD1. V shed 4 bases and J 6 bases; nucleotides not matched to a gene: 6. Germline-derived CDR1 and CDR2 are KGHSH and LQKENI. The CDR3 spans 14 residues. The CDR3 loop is CASSRRDREDGYTF. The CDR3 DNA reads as TGTGCCAGCTCACGCCGGGACAGGGAGGATGGCTACACCTTC.

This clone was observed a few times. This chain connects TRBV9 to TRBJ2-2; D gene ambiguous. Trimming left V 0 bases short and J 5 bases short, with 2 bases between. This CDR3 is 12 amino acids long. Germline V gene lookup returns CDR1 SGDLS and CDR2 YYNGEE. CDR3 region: CASSVVTGELFF. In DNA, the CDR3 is TGTGCCAGCAGCGTAGTAACCGGGGAGCTGTTTTTT.

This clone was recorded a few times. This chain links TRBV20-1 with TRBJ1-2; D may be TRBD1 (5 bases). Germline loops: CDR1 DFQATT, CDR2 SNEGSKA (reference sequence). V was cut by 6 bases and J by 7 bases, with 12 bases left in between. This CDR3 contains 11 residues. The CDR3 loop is CSALHGGGYTF. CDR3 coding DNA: TGCAGTGCCCTCCACGGGGGTGGCTACACCTTC.

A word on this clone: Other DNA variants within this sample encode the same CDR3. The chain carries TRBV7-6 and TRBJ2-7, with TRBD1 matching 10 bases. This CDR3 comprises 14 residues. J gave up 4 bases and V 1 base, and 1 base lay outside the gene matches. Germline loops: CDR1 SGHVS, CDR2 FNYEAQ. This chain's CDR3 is CASSLGDRGYEQYF. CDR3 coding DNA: TGTGCCAGCAGCTTAGGGGACAGGGGTTACGAGCAGTACTTC. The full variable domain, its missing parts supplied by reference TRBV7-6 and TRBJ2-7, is GAGVSQSPRYKVTKRGQDVALRCDPISGHVSLYWYRQALGQGPEFLTYFNYEAQQDKSGLPNDRFSAERPEGSISTLTIQRTEQRDSAMYRCASSLGDRGYEQYFGPGTRLTVT.

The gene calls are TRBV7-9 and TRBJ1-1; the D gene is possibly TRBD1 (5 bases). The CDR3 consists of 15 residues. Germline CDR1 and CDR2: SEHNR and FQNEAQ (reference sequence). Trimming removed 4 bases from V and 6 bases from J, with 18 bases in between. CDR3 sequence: CASSWGGTPGSEAFF. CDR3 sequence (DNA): TGTGCCAGCAGCTGGGGCGGGACCCCCGGCTCTGAAGCTTTCTTT.

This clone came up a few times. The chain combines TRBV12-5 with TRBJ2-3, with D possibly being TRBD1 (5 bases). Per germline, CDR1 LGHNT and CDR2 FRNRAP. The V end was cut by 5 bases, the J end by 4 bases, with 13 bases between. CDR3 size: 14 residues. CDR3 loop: CASGTQGLADTQYF. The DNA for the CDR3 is TGTGCTAGTGGTACCCAGGGTCTAGCAGATACGCAGTATTTT.

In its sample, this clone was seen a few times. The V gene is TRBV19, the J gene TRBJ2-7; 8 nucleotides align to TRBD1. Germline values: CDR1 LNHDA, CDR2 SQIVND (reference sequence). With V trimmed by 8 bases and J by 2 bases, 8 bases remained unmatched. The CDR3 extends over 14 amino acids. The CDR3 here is CASRGQGATYEQYF. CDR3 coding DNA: TGTGCCAGTCGAGGACAGGGTGCTACCTACGAGCAGTACTTC.

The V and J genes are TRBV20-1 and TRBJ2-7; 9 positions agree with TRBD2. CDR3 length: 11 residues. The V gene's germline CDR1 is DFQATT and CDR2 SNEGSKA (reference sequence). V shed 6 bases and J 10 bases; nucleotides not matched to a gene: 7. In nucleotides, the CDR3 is TGCAGTGCGCCGTTAGCGGGGGCCCAGTACTTC. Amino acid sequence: CSAPLAGAQYF.

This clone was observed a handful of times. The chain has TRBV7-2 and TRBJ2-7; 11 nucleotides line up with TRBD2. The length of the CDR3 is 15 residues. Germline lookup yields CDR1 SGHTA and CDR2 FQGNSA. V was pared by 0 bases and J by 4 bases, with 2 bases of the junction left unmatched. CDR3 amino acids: CASSLALAGGYEQYF. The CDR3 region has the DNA TGTGCCAGCAGCTTAGCTCTAGCGGGGGGATACGAGCAGTACTTC. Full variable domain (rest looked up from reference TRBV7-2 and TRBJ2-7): GAGVSQSPSNKVTEKGKDVELRCDPISGHTALYWYRQSLGQGLEFLIYFQGNSAPDKSGLPSDRFSAERTGGSVSTLTIQRTQQEDSAVYLCASSLALAGGYEQYFGPGTRLTVT.

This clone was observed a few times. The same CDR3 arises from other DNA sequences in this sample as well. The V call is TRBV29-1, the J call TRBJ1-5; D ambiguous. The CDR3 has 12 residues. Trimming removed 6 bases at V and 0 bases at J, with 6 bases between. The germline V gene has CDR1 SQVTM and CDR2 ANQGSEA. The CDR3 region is CSVRDSNQPQHF. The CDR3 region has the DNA TGCAGCGTCCGGGATAGCAATCAGCCCCAGCATTTT.

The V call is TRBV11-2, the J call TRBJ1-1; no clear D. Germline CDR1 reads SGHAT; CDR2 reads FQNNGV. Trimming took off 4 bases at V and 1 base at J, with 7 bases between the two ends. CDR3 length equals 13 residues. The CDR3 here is CASSSHRNTEAFF. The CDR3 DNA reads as TGTGCCAGCAGCTCCCACAGGAACACTGAAGCTTTCTTT.

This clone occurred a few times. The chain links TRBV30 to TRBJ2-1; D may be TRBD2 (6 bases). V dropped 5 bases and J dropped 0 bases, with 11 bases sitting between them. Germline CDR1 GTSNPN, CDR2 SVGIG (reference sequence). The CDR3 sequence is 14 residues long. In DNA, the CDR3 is TGTGCCTGGGGACGGGAGAGCTCCTACAATGAGCAGTTCTTC. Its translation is CAWGRESSYNEQFF.

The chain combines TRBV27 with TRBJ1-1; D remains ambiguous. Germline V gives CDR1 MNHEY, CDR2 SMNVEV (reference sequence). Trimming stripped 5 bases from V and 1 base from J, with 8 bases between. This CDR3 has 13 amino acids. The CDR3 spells CASSKSRNTEAFF. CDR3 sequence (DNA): TGTGCCAGCAGTAAGTCCCGGAACACTGAAGCTTTCTTT.